The rows below give T cell receptor beta chains drawn from one sample of a study of chemoradiotherapy in HPV16-positive cancers. Produced via immunoSEQ multiplex PCR; TCRdb's table is partial and in-frame only. The data contain fewer than 7,500 clones, 75% to 95% of them singletons. Sequenced here: blood, sampled from a patient who underwent chemoradiotherapy. The receptors come from a human donor with HPV-associated anogenital cancer. Both conserved end residues are part of each CDR3. A D gene is named only where the DNA matches it firmly. Only part of the rows carry a size: once, few, many, or a class if the clone is expanded.

d_call,v_call,j_call,clone_size,cdr3_nt,cdr3_aa
-,TRBV23-1,TRBJ2-3,-,TGCGCCAGCAGTCTGGGGGAGGCAGATACGCAGTATTTT,CASSLGEADTQYF
-,TRBV9,TRBJ1-6,once,TGTGCCAGCAGCGTAGATGGGGGAGGTTTTTCACCCCTCCACTTT,CASSVDGGGFSPLHF
-,TRBV4-1,TRBJ2-7,-,TGCGCCAGCAGCCAAGATCTGAGCGTAGGATACGAGCAGTACTTC,CASSQDLSVGYEQYF
TRBD1,TRBV19,TRBJ1-2,-,TGTGCCACCTCGGGACAGTTAAACTATGGCTACACCTTC,CATSGQLNYGYTF
-,TRBV2,TRBJ2-7,-,TGTGCCAGCAGTGAAGCGGTGTATCCATACTACGAGCAGTACTTC,CASSEAVYPYYEQYF
TRBD1,TRBV9,TRBJ2-3,once,TGTGCCAGCAGCACCAACCCAGGGGGCTTCACAGATACGCAGTATTTT,CASSTNPGGFTDTQYF
TRBD2,TRBV11-2,TRBJ2-1,-,TGTGCCAGCAGCTTAGATCTCATGACAGCGGGAGGATCCTACAATGAGCAGTTCTTC,CASSLDLMTAGGSYNEQFF
-,TRBV5-1,TRBJ2-7,-,TGCGCCAGCAGTATGGGGGCAGGGGTGTACGAGCAGTACTTC,CASSMGAGVYEQYF
-,TRBV9,TRBJ2-7,-,TGTGCCAGCAGCGTAGTCGATGACGAGCAGTACTTC,CASSVVDDEQYF
-,TRBV5-4,TRBJ1-3,-,TGTGCCAGCAGCTTGGGGGAGGATGCCTCTGGAAACACCATATATTTT,CASSLGEDASGNTIYF
TRBD1,TRBV11-2,TRBJ1-2,-,TGTGCCAGCAGCTCCGGGACAGGGGGGCCCTATGGCTACACCTTC,CASSSGTGGPYGYTF
-,TRBV18,TRBJ1-1,-,TGTGCCAGCTCCCGGCAGGAGACTGAAGCTTTCTTT,CASSRQETEAFF
-,TRBV6-5,TRBJ1-4,-,TGTGCCAGCAGTTACGGGGGGCGGAAAAAACTGTTTTTT,CASSYGGRKKLFF
-,TRBV10-3,TRBJ2-5,-,TGTGCCATCAGTGAGTCGGAGACCCAGTACTTC,CAISESETQYF
-,TRBV5-6,TRBJ1-1,-,TGTGCCAGCAGCTTGTTGGTGGGCGGTTTAACTGAAGCTTTCTTT,CASSLLVGGLTEAFF
TRBD1,TRBV11-2,TRBJ2-7,-,TGTGCCAGCGCAGGGGACAGGGCGCGCGAGCAGTACTTC,CASAGDRAREQYF
TRBD1,TRBV6-5,TRBJ1-5,-,TGTGCCAGCAGTTCCTCAGGGGGCGCGGGCCAGCCCCAGCATTTT,CASSSSGGAGQPQHF
TRBD1,TRBV6-6,TRBJ1-1,-,TGTGCCAGCAGTCAAGGACAGGGGCTTTACACTGAAGCTTTCTTT,CASSQGQGLYTEAFF
TRBD2,TRBV28,TRBJ2-7,-,TGTGCCAGCTCCCCCGGGACTAGCGGGACTTACGAGCAGTACTTC,CASSPGTSGTYEQYF
-,TRBV6-1,TRBJ1-1,few,TGTGCCAGCAACATACAGGGTTCCACTGAAGCTTTCTTT,CASNIQGSTEAFF
-,TRBV5-6,TRBJ2-3,-,TGTGCCAGCAGCTTGGTCTTCAGGGCTAGCACAGATACGCAGTATTTT,CASSLVFRASTDTQYF
TRBD1,TRBV19,TRBJ2-6,-,TGTGCCAGTAGTATGATGGGACAGGGGCAATCTGGGGCCAACGTCCTGACTTTC,CASSMMGQGQSGANVLTF
-,TRBV20-1,TRBJ1-4,-,TGCAGTGCTAGAGAAGGGGAAAAACTGTTTTTT,CSAREGEKLFF
-,TRBV5-1,TRBJ1-1,-,TGCGCCAGCAGCTTGGTGGGACAAGTGAACACTGAAGCTTTCTTT,CASSLVGQVNTEAFF
-,TRBV18,TRBJ2-3,few,TGTGCCAGCTCTCCCATCTCTAGCACAGATACGCAGTATTTT,CASSPISSTDTQYF
TRBD2,TRBV7-2,TRBJ2-3,-,TGTGCCAGCAGCTTGGGCGGGGGGCATGTAGATACGCAGTATTTT,CASSLGGGHVDTQYF
-,TRBV28,TRBJ1-4,-,TGTGCCAGTAAGTCCACCGCAGCGACTAATGAAAAACTGTTTTTT,CASKSTAATNEKLFF
TRBD1,TRBV11-2,TRBJ2-5,-,TGTGCCAGCAGCTTATCTTTGACAGGGGGCTGGGAGACCCAGTACTTC,CASSLSLTGGWETQYF
-,TRBV29-1,TRBJ1-2,-,TGCAGCGTTGAAGTGTTAGCTTATGGCTACACCTTC,CSVEVLAYGYTF
TRBD1,TRBV28,TRBJ1-1,-,TGTGCCAGCAGTACCAACCGCCCCGGGACAGGGGCGAACACTGAAGCTTTCTTT,CASSTNRPGTGANTEAFF
-,TRBV19,TRBJ1-1,-,TGTGCCAGTAGTATTAGTGCAGGGATGAACACTGAAGCTTTCTTT,CASSISAGMNTEAFF
-,TRBV7-8,TRBJ1-1,-,TGTGCCAGCAGCTCCCGCCAGAACACTGAAGCTTTCTTT,CASSSRQNTEAFF
-,TRBV4-3,TRBJ2-7,-,TGCGCCAGCAGCCAAGAGATTGGGCAGATCGACGAGCAGTACTTC,CASSQEIGQIDEQYF
-,TRBV28,TRBJ1-2,-,TGTGCCAGCAGAGCTTGGGGCGACTATGGCTACACCTTC,CASRAWGDYGYTF
-,TRBV5-4,TRBJ2-7,-,TGTGCCAGCAGCGAAAGCGGGTTCTCCTACGAGCAGTACTTC,CASSESGFSYEQYF
-,TRBV7-6,TRBJ1-2,-,TGTGCCAGCAGCTTCGCCCAGGGGAACTATGGCTACACCTTC,CASSFAQGNYGYTF
-,TRBV11-2,TRBJ1-1,-,TGTGCCAGCAGCTCGCGGACAGCGAACACTGAAGCTTTCTTT,CASSSRTANTEAFF
-,TRBV19,TRBJ1-6,-,TGTGCCAGTAGTATCGGAGATTTAGGATCACCCCTCCACTTT,CASSIGDLGSPLHF
TRBD2,TRBV28,TRBJ2-1,-,TGTGCCAGCAGTTTACCAAGCGGGGCGGTCGATGAGCAGTTCTTC,CASSLPSGAVDEQFF
-,TRBV5-1,TRBJ1-1,-,TGCGCCAGCAGCTTGGTGTGGGGGGATAACACTGAAGCTTTCTTT,CASSLVWGDNTEAFF
-,TRBV19,TRBJ1-6,few,TGTGCCAGTAACCGGGACGCTCGTAATTCACCCCTCCACTTT,CASNRDARNSPLHF
-,TRBV9,TRBJ2-1,-,TGTGCCAGCAGCTTCAGTCGGTCGAAGGGGGAGTACAATGAGCAGTTCTTC,CASSFSRSKGEYNEQFF
-,TRBV13,TRBJ1-2,-,TGTGCCAGCAGCTTAGGACAGGGTGACTATGGCTACACCTTC,CASSLGQGDYGYTF
TRBD2,TRBV19,TRBJ2-7,once,TGTGCCAGTAGTACCCTAGCGGGAGGGAGTTACGAGCAGTACTTC,CASSTLAGGSYEQYF
-,TRBV7-9,TRBJ2-3,-,TGTGCCAGCAGCTTCGTCAGGAGTGGGAGGGATACGCAGTATTTT,CASSFVRSGRDTQYF
TRBD2,TRBV10-3,TRBJ2-3,-,TGTGCCATCTCTTACGGCGGGAGTACAGATACGCAGTATTTT,CAISYGGSTDTQYF
-,TRBV27,TRBJ2-2,-,TGTGCCAGCAGTTCTTTTTCAGCGAACACCGGGGAGCTGTTTTTT,CASSSFSANTGELFF